These 31 T cell receptor beta chains originate from one sample sequenced in a study of blood T cell repertoires in COVID-19. The protocol was immunoSEQ multiplex PCR, while the TCRdb copy is restricted to in-frame clones and leaves out a portion. The sample shows about 250,000 clones, around nine tenths of them seen only once. The sample was peripheral blood. Receptor source: a young man with COVID-19, enrolled during active disease.

The chain recombines TRBV4-1 with TRBJ2-7, with 7 nucleotides matching TRBD1. In germline, CDR1 is MGHRA, CDR2 YSYEKL. The CDR3 has 15 residues. The J segment lost 4 bases and the V segment lost 3 bases, leaving 9 bases of the junction unmatched. DNA of the CDR3: TGCGCCAGCAGCCAGGCCACCGGGACAGCGTACGAGCAGTACTTC. Amino acids: CASSQATGTAYEQYF.

The chain employs TRBV12-3 or TRBV12-4 and TRBJ2-1; D unresolved. Trimming took off 5 bases at V and 5 bases at J, with 4 bases between the two ends. This CDR3 spans 11 amino acids. The CDR3 protein is CASSLHNEQFF. CDR3 sequence (DNA): TGTGCCAGCAGTCTTCACAATGAGCAGTTCTTC.

The V and J genes are TRBV10-1 and TRBJ2-3, with D tentatively TRBD2 (7 bases). Looked up from germline, CDR1 is WNHNN and CDR2 is SYGVQD (reference sequence). There are 16 residues in the CDR3. The V gene lost 2 bases and the J gene lost 1 base, with 13 bases spanning the gap. This CDR3 reads CASSERGAGGTDTQYF. DNA for the CDR3: TGCGCCAGCAGTGAGCGGGGGGCCGGAGGCACAGATACGCAGTATTTT.

The gene calls are TRBV19 and TRBJ1-2; D call uncertain. Looked up from germline, CDR1 is LNHDA and CDR2 is SQIVND (reference sequence). CDR3 size: 14 residues. The V and J ends lost 4 bases and 0 bases respectively, with 9 bases between them. CDR3 DNA sequence: TGTGCCAGTAGTAACCGGGATCCTAACTATGGCTACACCTTC. Translating gives CASSNRDPNYGYTF.

This sequence joins TRBV3-1 (or the pseudogene TRBV3-2) and TRBJ2-7; TRBD1 aligns across 10 bases. Unmatched junction bases numbered 6, after V lost 2 bases and J lost 5 bases. CDR1 is LGHDT, CDR2 YNNKEL, per germline (reference sequence). CDR3 size: 15 residues. CDR3: CASSQIGTGENEQYF. In DNA, the CDR3 is TGTGCCAGCAGCCAAATTGGGACAGGGGAAAACGAGCAGTACTTC.

The V and J genes are TRBV6-1 and TRBJ1-2, with TRBD1 matching 9 bases. This CDR3 has 15 residues. Germline V CDR1 and CDR2: MNHNS, SASEGT. V lost 3 bases, J lost 7 bases, and 9 bases stayed unmatched. The CDR3 sequence: CASSDRQGGLGGYTF. Written as DNA, the CDR3 is TGTGCCAGCAGTGACAGACAGGGGGGCCTGGGTGGCTACACCTTC.

A remark on this clone: The sample has other DNA sequences that encode this CDR3 too. The V call is TRBV9, the J call TRBJ1-2; TRBD1 matches at 10 bases. V gave up 3 bases and J gave up 8 bases; unmatched junction bases: 4. The CDR3 spans 13 residues. Germline lookup yields CDR1 SGDLS and CDR2 YYNGEE. CDR3 sequence reads: CASSADRGLGYTF. CDR3 bases: TGTGCCAGCAGCGCCGACAGGGGGCTGGGCTACACCTTC.

The chain combines TRBV5-4 with TRBJ2-7; 7 positions match TRBD1. The junction had 4 bases not matched to a gene; V was cut back by 0 bases and J by 7 bases. CDR3 size: 13 residues. Germline CDR1 reads SGHNT; CDR2 reads YYREEE (reference sequence). The CDR3 nucleotides read TGTGCCAGCAGCTTGGAGGGGGCCAGGGAGCAGTACTTC. Translating it yields CASSLEGAREQYF.

The V call is TRBV3-1 (or the pseudogene TRBV3-2), the J call TRBJ1-1; unclear D gene. The CDR3 loop spans 14 amino acids. The germline V and J ends were trimmed by 7 bases and 2 bases, with 14 bases remaining between them. CDR1 and CDR2 (germline): LGHDT, YNNKEL (reference sequence). CDR3 protein: CASTRSGDNTEAFF. In nucleotides, the CDR3 is TGTGCCAGCACCCGGAGTGGAGACAACACTGAAGCTTTCTTT.

V gene TRBV11-2 combines with J gene TRBJ2-5; D may be TRBD2 (5 bases). The CDR3 loop spans 15 amino acids. V lost 3 bases to trimming and J lost 5 bases, with 16 bases between them. CDR1 and CDR2 (germline): SGHAT, FQNNGV. CDR3 in DNA: TGTGCCAGCAGCTTCGAGAGGGTTGGCAGGGAGACCCAGTACTTC. It is translated as CASSFERVGRETQYF.

The V and J genes are TRBV7-2 and TRBJ2-7, with TRBD2 matching 7 bases. This CDR3 is built from 15 residues. The trim removed 7 bases at V and 0 bases at J, leaving 9 bases unmatched. Germline CDR1 is SGHTA and CDR2 is FQGNSA. The CDR3 sequence is CASTLLAASSYEQYF. For the CDR3, the DNA is TGTGCCAGCACGCTTCTAGCGGCCAGCTCCTACGAGCAGTACTTC.

The rearrangement links TRBV3-1 (or the pseudogene TRBV3-2) to TRBJ2-3, with 11 bases identical to TRBD1. The CDR3 runs to 15 residues. The V segment lost 4 bases and the J segment 4 bases; nucleotides outside the gene matches: 4. Germline V gene lookup returns CDR1 LGHDT and CDR2 YNNKEL (reference sequence). CDR3 in DNA: TGTGCCAGCAGCCTACGGACAGGGGGCTCAGATACGCAGTATTTT. This sequence encodes CASSLRTGGSDTQYF.

This clone was counted once. The gene calls are TRBV11-2 and TRBJ1-1; D possibly corresponds to TRBD1 (6 bases). The germline gives CDR1 SGHAT, CDR2 FQNNGV. The CDR3 contains 15 residues. The V gene lost 5 bases and the J gene lost 6 bases, with 19 bases spanning the gap. DNA of the CDR3: TGTGCCAGCAGCACGGCTCGGGACATCGGTCCTGAAGCTTTCTTT. Protein product: CASSTARDIGPEAFF. The entire variable domain, with the rest obtained from reference TRBV11-2 and TRBJ1-1, is as follows: EAGVAQSPRYKIIEKRQSVAFWCNPISGHATLYWYQQILGQGPKLLIQFQNNGVVDDSQLPKDRFSAERLKGVDSTLKIQPAKLEDSAVYLCASSTARDIGPEAFFGQGTRLTVV.

The J gene is TRBJ2-5, the V gene TRBV6-5; no reliable D call. This CDR3 contains 15 residues. V was pared by 6 bases and J by 3 bases, with 17 bases between. CDR1 is MNHEY, CDR2 SVGAGI, per germline. The CDR3, as DNA: TGTGCCAGCAGCCGACTGCGGTTAGCAGAAGAGACCCAGTACTTC. Translating it yields CASSRLRLAEETQYF.

The rearrangement joins TRBV19 to TRBJ2-3; 7 nucleotides align to TRBD2. The CDR3 sequence is 15 residues long. Germline V gene lookup returns CDR1 LNHDA and CDR2 SQIVND (reference sequence). V dropped 3 bases and J dropped 3; count of bases not matched to a gene: 6. Here the CDR3 reads CASSMGGFETDTQYF. CDR3 nucleotide sequence: TGTGCCAGTAGTATGGGGGGGTTTGAGACAGATACGCAGTATTTT. Looking up the rest from reference TRBV19 and TRBJ2-3 gives the full variable domain: DGGITQSPKYLFRKEGQNVTLSCEQNLNHDAMYWYRQDPGQGLRLIYYSQIVNDFQKGDIAEGYSVSREKKESFPLTVTSAQKNPTAFYLCASSMGGFETDTQYFGPGTRLTVL.

The rearrangement joins TRBV18 to TRBJ1-1; D is unresolved. The CDR3 totals 15 residues. Trimming shortened V by 1 base and J by 4 bases, and 13 bases separated the two germline ends. Germline V gives CDR1 KGHSH, CDR2 LQKENI. Here the CDR3 DNA reads TGTGCCAGCTCACCACGGGCGGAGGGAAGCACTGAAGCTTTCTTT. It is translated as CASSPRAEGSTEAFF.

V and J are TRBV6-1 and TRBJ2-1; 9 nucleotides align to TRBD1. Germline CDR1 MNHNS, CDR2 SASEGT. The CDR3 extends over 14 amino acids. V was clipped by 3 bases and J by 10 bases; unmatched bases: 7. The DNA for the CDR3 is TGTGCCAGCAGTGAGGGGACAGGGCCCTGGGAGCAGTTCTTC. Protein: CASSEGTGPWEQFF.

The genes are TRBV4-1 and TRBJ1-5, with D possibly being TRBD1 (5 bases). V lost 2 bases and J lost 3, with 11 bases in between. The CDR3 extends over 15 amino acids. CDR1 is MGHRA and CDR2 is YSYEKL in the germline V gene. CDR3 sequence (DNA): TGCGCCAGCAGCCAACCGCAGGGTCCCAATCAGCCCCAGCATTTT. This encodes CASSQPQGPNQPQHF.

This clone has only one observation. The chain joins TRBV5-4 to TRBJ2-3, with 11 bases fitting TRBD2. The CDR3 runs 16 residues. Germline CDR1 is SGHNT and CDR2 is YYREEE (reference sequence). Trimming cost V 4 bases and J 5 bases; bases outside gene matches: 9. The CDR3 bases are TGTGCCAGCAGCAGCCGGGTAGCGGGGGGGGGAGATACGCAGTATTTT. This codes for CASSSRVAGGGDTQYF.

The chain couples TRBV5-5 to TRBJ1-6; D may be TRBD1 (5 bases). CDR1 and CDR2 from the germline V gene are SGHKS and YYEKEE (reference sequence). V was pared by 4 bases and J by 7 bases, with 21 bases between. The length of the CDR3 is 17 residues. This CDR3 reads CASSGTPGPLRNSPLHF. The CDR3 DNA reads as TGTGCCAGCAGCGGGACTCCGGGACCCTTAAGGAATTCACCCCTCCACTTT.

The chain uses TRBV3-1 (or the pseudogene TRBV3-2) and TRBJ1-5; 7 bases fit TRBD1. This CDR3 is built from 14 residues. Losses at the gene ends were 1 base for V and 6 bases for J; bases not matched to a gene: 3. Germline-derived CDR1 and CDR2 are LGHDT and YNNKEL (reference sequence). CDR3 in amino acids: CASSQGQGRQPQHF. In DNA, the CDR3 is TGTGCCAGCAGCCAAGGACAGGGTCGTCAGCCCCAGCATTTT.

The chain has TRBV5-1 and TRBJ1-6; D call uncertain. V lost 0 bases and J lost 10, with 8 bases in between. This CDR3 spans 13 amino acids. Germline CDR1 is SGHRS and CDR2 is YFSETQ. CDR3 sequence (DNA): TGCGCCAGCAGCTTGGAAGCGAGATCACCCCTCCACTTT. Translated, it gives CASSLEARSPLHF.

This rearrangement joins TRBV29-1 to TRBJ2-3; 7 nucleotides align to TRBD2. The V gene end was trimmed by 6 bases and the J gene end by 4 bases; junction bases not matched to a gene: 10. This CDR3 spans 14 amino acids. The germline CDR1 and CDR2 sequences are SQVTM and ANQGSEA. In DNA form, the CDR3 reads TGCAGCGTCACGGGGGAGGGGCGGGCAGATACGCAGTATTTT. As protein: CSVTGEGRADTQYF.

The V and J genes are TRBV9 and TRBJ2-3, with D possibly being TRBD2 (6 bases). This CDR3 spans 15 amino acids. Looked up from germline, CDR1 is SGDLS and CDR2 is YYNGEE. V was trimmed by 2 bases and J by 2 bases, leaving 12 bases between them. This chain's CDR3 is CASSVGGPPTDTQYF. The CDR3 region has the DNA TGTGCCAGCAGCGTGGGGGGACCCCCCACAGATACGCAGTATTTT.

A note on this clone: This sample also contains other DNA sequences that code for the same CDR3. The chain carries TRBV9 and TRBJ1-3, with TRBD1 as a possible D gene (6 bases). Between the trimmed V and J ends, which lost 4 bases and 2 bases, there was a span of 13 bases. This CDR3 spans 15 amino acids. Germline values: CDR1 SGDLS, CDR2 YYNGEE. The CDR3 loop reads CASSFGRGTGNTIYF. In nucleotides, the CDR3 is TGTGCCAGCAGCTTCGGCAGGGGTACTGGAAACACCATATATTTT.

The rearrangement uses TRBV7-3 and TRBJ2-2, with a possible D match to TRBD2 (6 bases). This CDR3 contains 15 residues. V was clipped by 3 bases and J by 5 bases, with 13 bases between them. The germline gives CDR1 SGHTA, CDR2 FQGTGA. The CDR3 is CASSFAGRGTGELFF. CDR3 nucleotides: TGTGCCAGCAGCTTTGCGGGGAGAGGGACCGGGGAGCTGTTTTTT.

The CDR3 DNA sequence: TGTGCCAGCAAGGTTCAGGGTACGGGTAATCAGCCCCAGCATTTT. This translates into CASKVQGTGNQPQHF. The genes are TRBV28 and TRBJ1-5; the D gene is possibly TRBD1 (5 bases). V was clipped by 7 bases and J by 4 bases, with 17 bases between them. Germline lookup yields CDR1 MDHEN and CDR2 SYDVKM. The CDR3 extends over 15 amino acids.

The chain has TRBV19 and TRBJ2-1, with D perhaps matching TRBD1 (6 bases). The V gene's germline CDR1 is LNHDA and CDR2 SQIVND (reference sequence). Trimming left V 8 bases short and J 0 bases short, with 17 bases between. This CDR3 comprises 16 residues. CDR3 sequence reads: CASVGANPSSYNEQFF. Here the CDR3 DNA reads TGTGCCAGTGTGGGGGCCAACCCGAGCTCCTACAATGAGCAGTTCTTC.

This chain joins TRBV7-9 and TRBJ2-1, with 13 positions matching TRBD2. Germline CDR1 is SEHNR and CDR2 is FQNEAQ (reference sequence). The V and J ends lost 5 bases and 3 bases, in that order; junction bases with no gene match: 7. The CDR3 sequence is 17 residues long. As DNA, the CDR3 is TGTGCCAGCAGCCCATGGACTAGCGGGGGTCACTACAATGAGCAGTTCTTC. Translating it yields CASSPWTSGGHYNEQFF.

The rearrangement uses TRBV2 and TRBJ1-2; D might be TRBD1 (5 bases). The CDR3 length is 14 residues. The germline gives CDR1 SNHLY, CDR2 FYNNEI. With 1 base removed from V and 4 bases from J, the gap between germline ends came to 10 bases. The CDR3 DNA follows: TGTGCCAGCAGTGAAGAGAACAGGTCCTATGGCTACACCTTC. Its protein product is CASSEENRSYGYTF. Filled out from reference TRBV2 and TRBJ1-2, the complete variable domain reads EPEVTQTPSHQVTQMGQEVILRCVPISNHLYFYWYRQILGQKVEFLVSFYNNEISEKSEIFDDQFSVERPDGSNFTLKIRSTKLEDSAMYFCASSEENRSYGYTFGSGTRLTVV.

This chain joins TRBV6-6 and TRBJ2-7, with 7 bases matching TRBD1. Per germline, CDR1 MNHNY and CDR2 SVGAGI (reference sequence). After removal of 6 bases from V and 3 bases from J, the junction contained 2 bases not matched to a gene. This CDR3 is 12 amino acids long. The DNA for the CDR3 is TGTGCCAGCAGGACAGGGCACTACGAGCAGTACTTC. It specifies CASRTGHYEQYF.